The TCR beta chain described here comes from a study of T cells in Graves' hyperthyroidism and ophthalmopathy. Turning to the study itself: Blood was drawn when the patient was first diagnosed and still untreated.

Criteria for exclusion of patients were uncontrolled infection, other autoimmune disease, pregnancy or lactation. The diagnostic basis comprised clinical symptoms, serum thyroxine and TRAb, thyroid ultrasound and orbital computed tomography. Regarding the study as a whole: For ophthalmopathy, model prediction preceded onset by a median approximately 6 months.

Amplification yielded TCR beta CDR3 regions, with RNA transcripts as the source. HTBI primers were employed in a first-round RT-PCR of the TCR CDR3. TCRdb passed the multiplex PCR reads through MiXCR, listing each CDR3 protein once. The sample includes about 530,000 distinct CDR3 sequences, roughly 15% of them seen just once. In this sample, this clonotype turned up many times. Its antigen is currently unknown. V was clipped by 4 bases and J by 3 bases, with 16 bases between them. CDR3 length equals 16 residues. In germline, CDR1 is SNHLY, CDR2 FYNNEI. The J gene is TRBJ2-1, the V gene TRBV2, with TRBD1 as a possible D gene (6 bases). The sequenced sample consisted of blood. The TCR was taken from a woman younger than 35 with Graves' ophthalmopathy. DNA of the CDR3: TGTGCCAGCAGTGGAACAGGGAGAGGGGGCTACAATGAGCAGTTCTTC. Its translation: CASSGTGRGGYNEQFF.